The TCR beta chain described here comes from a study of blood T cell repertoires in COVID-19. Whole-study context: The United States, Italy and Spain were the sources of the acute and convalescent COVID-19 samples. From T cells, B-cell-depleted T cells, or PBMCs came the material, which was cDNA or gDNA.

Original processing methods: Reference gene primers were amplified, and this amplification served to estimate nucleated cell counts. The repertoire was sequenced with immunoSEQ multiplex PCR; TCRdb's copy has only in-frame clones and lacks some. V, J and clone size derive from that table, while D and trimming were established from the DNA sequence. The repertoire holds under 85,000 clones, 80% to 90% seen once, with about 14% in the top ten. This clone was seen once. The CDR3 runs to 17 residues. Deletions cut 6 bases from V and 0 bases from J, with 21 bases between. The germline V gene encodes CDR1 SQVTM and CDR2 ANQGSEA.

The clonotype originates from an older man with active or convalescent COVID-19. The V and J genes are TRBV29-1 and TRBJ2-1, with D maybe TRBD1 (6 bases). The sequenced sample was peripheral blood. The CDR3 bases are TGCAGCGTCGACAGGTACGGCCTACCCGGCTCCTACAATGAGCAGTTCTTC. This sequence encodes CSVDRYGLPGSYNEQFF.